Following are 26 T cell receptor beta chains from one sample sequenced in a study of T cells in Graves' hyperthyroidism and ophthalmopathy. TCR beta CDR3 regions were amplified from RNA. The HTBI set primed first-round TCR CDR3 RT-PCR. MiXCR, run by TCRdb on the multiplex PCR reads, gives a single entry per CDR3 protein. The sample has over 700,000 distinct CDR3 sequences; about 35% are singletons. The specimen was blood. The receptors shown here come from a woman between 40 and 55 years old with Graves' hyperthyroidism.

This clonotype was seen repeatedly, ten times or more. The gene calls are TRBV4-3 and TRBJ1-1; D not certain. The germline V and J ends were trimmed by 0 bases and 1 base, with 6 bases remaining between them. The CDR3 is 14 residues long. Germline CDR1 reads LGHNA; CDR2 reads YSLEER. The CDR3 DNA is TGCGCCAGCAGCCAAGAAGCGGGGAACACTGAAGCTTTCTTT. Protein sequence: CASSQEAGNTEAFF.

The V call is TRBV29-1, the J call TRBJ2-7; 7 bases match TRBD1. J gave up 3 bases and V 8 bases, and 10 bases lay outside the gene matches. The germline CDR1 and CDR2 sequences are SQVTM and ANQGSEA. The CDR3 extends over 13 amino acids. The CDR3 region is CSTRTGADYEQYF. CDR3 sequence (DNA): TGCAGCACGCGGACAGGAGCCGACTACGAGCAGTACTTC.

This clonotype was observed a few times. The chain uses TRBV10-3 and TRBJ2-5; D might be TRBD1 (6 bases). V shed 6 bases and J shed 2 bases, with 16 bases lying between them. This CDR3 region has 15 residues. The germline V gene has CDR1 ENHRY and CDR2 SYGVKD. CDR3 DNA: TGTGCCATCAGGCCGGGGACGAGGGGGCAAGAGACCCAGTACTTC. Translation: CAIRPGTRGQETQYF.

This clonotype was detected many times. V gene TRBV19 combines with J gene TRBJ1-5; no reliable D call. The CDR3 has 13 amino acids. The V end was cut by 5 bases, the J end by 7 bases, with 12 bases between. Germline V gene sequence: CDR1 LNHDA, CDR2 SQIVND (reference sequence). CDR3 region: CASSQSTGQPQHF. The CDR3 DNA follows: TGTGCCAGTAGTCAGAGCACCGGACAGCCCCAGCATTTT.

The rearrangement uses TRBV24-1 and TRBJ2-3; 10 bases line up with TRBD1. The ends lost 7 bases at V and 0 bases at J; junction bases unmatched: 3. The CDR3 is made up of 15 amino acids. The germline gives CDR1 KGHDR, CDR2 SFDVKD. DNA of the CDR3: TGTGCCACCAGCCGGGGACAGGGGAGCACAGATACGCAGTATTTT. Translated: CATSRGQGSTDTQYF.

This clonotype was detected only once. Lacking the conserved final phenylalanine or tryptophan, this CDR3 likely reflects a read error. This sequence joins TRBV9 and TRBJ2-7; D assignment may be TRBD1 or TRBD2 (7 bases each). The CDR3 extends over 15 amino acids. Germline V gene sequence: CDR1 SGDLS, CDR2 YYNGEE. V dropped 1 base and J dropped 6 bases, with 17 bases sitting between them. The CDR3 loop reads CASSVSGTAGSEQYL. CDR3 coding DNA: TGTGCCAGCAGCGTATCGGGGACAGCGGGGAGCGAGCAGTACCTC.

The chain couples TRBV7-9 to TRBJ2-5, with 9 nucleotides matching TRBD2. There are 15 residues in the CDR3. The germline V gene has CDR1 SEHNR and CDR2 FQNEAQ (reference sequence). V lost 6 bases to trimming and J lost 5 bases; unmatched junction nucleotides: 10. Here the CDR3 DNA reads TGTGCCAGCAGAATGACTAGCGGAGGGGGGGAGACCCAGTACTTC. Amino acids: CASRMTSGGGETQYF.

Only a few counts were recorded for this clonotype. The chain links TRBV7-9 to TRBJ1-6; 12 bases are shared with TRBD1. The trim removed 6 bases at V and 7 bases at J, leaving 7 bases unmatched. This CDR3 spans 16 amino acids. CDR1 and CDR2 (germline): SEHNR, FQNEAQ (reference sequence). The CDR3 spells CASRPGQGARNSPLHF. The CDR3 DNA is TGTGCCAGCAGGCCGGGACAGGGGGCAAGAAATTCACCCCTCCACTTT.

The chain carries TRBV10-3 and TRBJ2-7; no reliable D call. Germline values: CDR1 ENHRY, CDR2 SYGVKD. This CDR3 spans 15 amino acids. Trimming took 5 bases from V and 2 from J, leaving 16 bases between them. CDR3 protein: CAISYTWGGTYEQYF. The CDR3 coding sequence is TGTGCCATCAGTTATACATGGGGTGGAACCTACGAGCAGTACTTC.

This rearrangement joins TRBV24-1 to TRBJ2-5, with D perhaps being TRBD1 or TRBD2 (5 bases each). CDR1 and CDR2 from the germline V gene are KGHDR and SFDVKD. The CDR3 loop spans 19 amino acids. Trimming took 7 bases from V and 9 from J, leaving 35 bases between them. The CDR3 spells CATSTIRARDAYSNQPQYF. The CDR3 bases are TGTGCCACCAGCACAATTCGTGCCCGGGACGCATATAGCAATCAGCCCCAGTACTTC.

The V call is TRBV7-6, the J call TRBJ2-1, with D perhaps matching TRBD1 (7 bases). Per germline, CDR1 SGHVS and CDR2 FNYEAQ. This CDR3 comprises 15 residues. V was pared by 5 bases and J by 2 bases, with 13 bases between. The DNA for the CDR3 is TGTGCCAGCAGCCATGTCAGGGGGGCCTACAATGAGCAGTTCTTC. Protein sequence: CASSHVRGAYNEQFF.

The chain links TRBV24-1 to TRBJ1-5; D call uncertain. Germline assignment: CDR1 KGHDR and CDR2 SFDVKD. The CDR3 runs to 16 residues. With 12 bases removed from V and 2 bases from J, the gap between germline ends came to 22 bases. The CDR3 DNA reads TGTGCCTGGAGTGTCGATAAGGGTACGGGCAATCAGCCCCAGCATTTT. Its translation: CAWSVDKGTGNQPQHF.

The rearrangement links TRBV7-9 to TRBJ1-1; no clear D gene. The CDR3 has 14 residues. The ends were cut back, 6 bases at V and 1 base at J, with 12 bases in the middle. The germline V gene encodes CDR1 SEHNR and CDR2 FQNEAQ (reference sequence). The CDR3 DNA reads TGTGCCAGCAGGCGTCGACGAGGGAACACTGAAGCTTTCTTT. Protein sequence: CASRRRRGNTEAFF.

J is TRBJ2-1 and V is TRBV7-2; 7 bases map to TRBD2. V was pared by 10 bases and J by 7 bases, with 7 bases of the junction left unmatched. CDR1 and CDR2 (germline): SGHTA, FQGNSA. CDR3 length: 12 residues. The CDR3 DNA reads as TGTGCCACCGAGCGGGGCCCTAATGAGCAGTTCTTC. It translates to CATERGPNEQFF. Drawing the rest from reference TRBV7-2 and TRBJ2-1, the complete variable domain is GAGVSQSPSNKVTEKGKDVELRCDPISGHTALYWYRQSLGQGLEFLIYFQGNSAPDKSGLPSDRFSAERTGGSVSTLTIQRTQQEDSAVYLCATERGPNEQFFGPGTRLTVL.

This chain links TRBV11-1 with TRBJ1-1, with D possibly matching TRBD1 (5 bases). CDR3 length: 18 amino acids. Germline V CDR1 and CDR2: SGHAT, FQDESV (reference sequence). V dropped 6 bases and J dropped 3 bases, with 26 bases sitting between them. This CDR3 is CASSYSGDYPLGDTEAFF. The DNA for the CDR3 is TGTGCCAGCAGTTACTCTGGAGACTACCCTTTGGGGGACACTGAAGCTTTCTTT. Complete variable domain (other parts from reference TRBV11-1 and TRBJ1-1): EAEVAQSPRYKITEKSQAVAFWCDPISGHATLYWYRQILGQGPELLVQFQDESVVDDSQLPKDRFSAERLKGVDSTLKIQPAELGDSAMYLCASSYSGDYPLGDTEAFFGQGTRLTVV.

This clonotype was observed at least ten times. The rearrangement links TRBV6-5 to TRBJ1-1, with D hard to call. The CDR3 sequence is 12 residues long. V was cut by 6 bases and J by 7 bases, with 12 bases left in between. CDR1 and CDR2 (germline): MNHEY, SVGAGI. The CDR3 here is CASSQRLREAFF. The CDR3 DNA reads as TGTGCCAGCAGCCAAAGGCTGCGTGAAGCTTTCTTT.

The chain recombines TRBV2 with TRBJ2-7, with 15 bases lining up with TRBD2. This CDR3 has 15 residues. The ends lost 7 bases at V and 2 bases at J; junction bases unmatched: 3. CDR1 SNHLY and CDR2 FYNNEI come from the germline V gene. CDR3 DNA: TGTGCCAGCAAGGGACTAGCGGGAGGAGCCTACGAGCAGTACTTC. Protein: CASKGLAGGAYEQYF.

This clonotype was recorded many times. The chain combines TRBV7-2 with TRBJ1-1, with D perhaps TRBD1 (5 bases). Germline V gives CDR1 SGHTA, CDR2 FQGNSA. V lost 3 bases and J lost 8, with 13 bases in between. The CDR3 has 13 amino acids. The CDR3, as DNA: TGTGCCAGCAGCTTGATCGCCACAGGAGAAGCTTTCTTT. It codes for CASSLIATGEAFF.

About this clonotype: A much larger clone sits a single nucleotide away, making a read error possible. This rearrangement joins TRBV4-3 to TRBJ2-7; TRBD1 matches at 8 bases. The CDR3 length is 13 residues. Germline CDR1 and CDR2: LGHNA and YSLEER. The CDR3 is CASSPGQGHEQHF. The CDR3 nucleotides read TGCGCCAGCAGCCCTGGACAGGGCCACGAGCAGCACTTC.

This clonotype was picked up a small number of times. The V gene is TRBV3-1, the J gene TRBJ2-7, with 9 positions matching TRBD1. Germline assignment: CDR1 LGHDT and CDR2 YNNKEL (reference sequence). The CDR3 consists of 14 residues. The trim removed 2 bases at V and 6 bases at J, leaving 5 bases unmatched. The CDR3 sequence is CASSQNRGPGEQYF. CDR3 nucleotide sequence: TGTGCCAGCAGCCAAAACAGGGGGCCAGGCGAGCAGTACTTC.

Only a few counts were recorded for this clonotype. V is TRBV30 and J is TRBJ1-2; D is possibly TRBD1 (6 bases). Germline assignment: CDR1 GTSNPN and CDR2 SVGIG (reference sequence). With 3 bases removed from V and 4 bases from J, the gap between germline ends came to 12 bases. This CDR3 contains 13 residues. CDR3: CAWSPGGGYGYTF. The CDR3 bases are TGTGCCTGGAGCCCGGGGGGCGGCTATGGCTACACCTTC.

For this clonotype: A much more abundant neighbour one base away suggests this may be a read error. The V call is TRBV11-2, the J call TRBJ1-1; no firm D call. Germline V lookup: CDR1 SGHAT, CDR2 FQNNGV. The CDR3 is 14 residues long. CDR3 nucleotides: TGTGCCGGCAGCCCGGAGAGGGTGAACACTGAAGCTTTCTTT. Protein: CAGSPERVNTEAFF. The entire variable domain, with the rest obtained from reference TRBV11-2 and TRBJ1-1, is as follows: EAGVAQSPRYKIIEKRQSVAFWCNPISGHATLYWYQQILGQGPKLLIQFQNNGVVDDSQLPKDRFSAERLKGVDSTLKIQPAKLEDSAVYLCAGSPERVNTEAFFGQGTRLTVV.

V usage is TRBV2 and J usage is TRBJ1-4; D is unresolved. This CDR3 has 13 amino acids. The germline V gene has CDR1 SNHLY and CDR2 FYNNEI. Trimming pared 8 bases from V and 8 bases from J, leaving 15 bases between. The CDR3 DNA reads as TGTGCCAGCTCGGCGCAGCGGGGAGAAAAACTGTTTTTT. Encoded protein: CASSAQRGEKLFF. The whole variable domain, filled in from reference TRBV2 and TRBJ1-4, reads EPEVTQTPSHQVTQMGQEVILRCVPISNHLYFYWYRQILGQKVEFLVSFYNNEISEKSEIFDDQFSVERPDGSNFTLKIRSTKLEDSAMYFCASSAQRGEKLFFGSGTQLSVL.

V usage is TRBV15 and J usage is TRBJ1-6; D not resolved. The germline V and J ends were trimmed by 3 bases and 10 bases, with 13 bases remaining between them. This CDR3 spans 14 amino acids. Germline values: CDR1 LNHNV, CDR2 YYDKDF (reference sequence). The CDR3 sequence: CATSRGTDQSPLHF. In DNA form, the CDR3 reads TGTGCCACCAGCAGGGGTACAGATCAATCACCCCTCCACTTT.

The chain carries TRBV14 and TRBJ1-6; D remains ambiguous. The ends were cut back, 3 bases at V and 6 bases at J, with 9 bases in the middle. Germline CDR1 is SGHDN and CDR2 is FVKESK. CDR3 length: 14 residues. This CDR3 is CASSHSQSNSPLHF. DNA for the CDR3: TGTGCCAGCAGCCACTCTCAAAGTAATTCACCCCTCCACTTT.

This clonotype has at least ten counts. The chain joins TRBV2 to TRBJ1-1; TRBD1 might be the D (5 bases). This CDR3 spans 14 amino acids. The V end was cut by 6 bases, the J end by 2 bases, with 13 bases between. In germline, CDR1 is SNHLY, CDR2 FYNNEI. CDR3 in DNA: TGTGCCAGCAGCATCCTGACAGTCAACACTGAAGCTTTCTTT. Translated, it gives CASSILTVNTEAFF. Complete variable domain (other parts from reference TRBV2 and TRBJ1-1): EPEVTQTPSHQVTQMGQEVILRCVPISNHLYFYWYRQILGQKVEFLVSFYNNEISEKSEIFDDQFSVERPDGSNFTLKIRSTKLEDSAMYFCASSILTVNTEAFFGQGTRLTVV.